This T cell receptor (beta chain) was recovered during a study of cytomegalovirus exposure and HLA in healthy donors. Study-level information: Within an early data release were about 85 million unique TCRs drawn from HLA-typed donors.

V lost 6 bases, J lost 12 bases, and 12 bases lay in between. Germline-derived CDR1 and CDR2 are SGHTA and FQGTGA. The CDR3 length is 11 residues. 13 Jbeta primers and 60 Vbeta primers were used for the PCR. Only in-frame clones appear in the TCRdb table, and some are missing; sequencing was by immunoSEQ multiplex PCR. The sample records about 120,000 clones, 79% being singletons. Sequences were obtained from PBMCs. The TCR comes from a man in his thirties or forties in good health and CMV-seropositive. V and J are TRBV7-3 and TRBJ2-1, with D maybe TRBD2 (7 bases). The DNA for the CDR3 is TGTGCCAGCAGAGGGCGGGGGCCGCAGTTCTTC. Amino acid sequence: CASRGRGPQFF. Filled out from reference TRBV7-3 and TRBJ2-1, the complete variable domain reads GAGVSQTPSNKVTEKGKYVELRCDPISGHTALYWYRQSLGQGPEFLIYFQGTGAADDSGLPNDRFFAVRPEGSVSTLKIQRTERGDSAVYLCASRGRGPQFFGPGTRLTVL.